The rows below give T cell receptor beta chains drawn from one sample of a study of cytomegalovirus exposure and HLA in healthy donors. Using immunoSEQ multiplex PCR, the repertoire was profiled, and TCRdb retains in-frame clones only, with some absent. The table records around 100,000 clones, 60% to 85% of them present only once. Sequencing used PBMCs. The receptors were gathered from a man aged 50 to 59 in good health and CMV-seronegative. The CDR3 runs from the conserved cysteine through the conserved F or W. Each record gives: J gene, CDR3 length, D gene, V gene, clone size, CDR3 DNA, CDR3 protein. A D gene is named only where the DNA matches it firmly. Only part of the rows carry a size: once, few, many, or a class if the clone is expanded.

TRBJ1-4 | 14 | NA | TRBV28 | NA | TGTGCCAGCCTCCGCTCGGGGGGCGGTGAAAAACTGTTTTTT | CASLRSGGGEKLFF
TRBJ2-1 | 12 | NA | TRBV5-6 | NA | TGTGCCAGCAGCTGGGGACTTGGGGAGCAGTTCTTC | CASSWGLGEQFF
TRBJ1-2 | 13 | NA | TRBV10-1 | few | TGCGCCAGCAGTGCCCAGGTTTCCTATGGCTACACCTTC | CASSAQVSYGYTF
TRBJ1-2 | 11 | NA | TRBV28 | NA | TGTGCCAGCATTGGGGCGGATGGCTACACCTTC | CASIGADGYTF
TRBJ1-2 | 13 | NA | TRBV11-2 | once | TGTGCCAGCAGCTTGGACTTCAGCTATGGCTACACCTTC | CASSLDFSYGYTF
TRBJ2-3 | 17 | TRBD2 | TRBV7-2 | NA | TGTGCCAGCAGCCCAGCTGGCGGGAGGGTTATTGGAGATACGCAGTATTTT | CASSPAGGRVIGDTQYF
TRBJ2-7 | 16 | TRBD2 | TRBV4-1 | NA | TGCGCCAGCAGCTATAGCCCTACGGGGGGCTCCTACGAGCAGTACTTC | CASSYSPTGGSYEQYF
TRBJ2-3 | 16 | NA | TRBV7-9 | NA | TGTGCCAGCAGCTACGCGGGCAGGGGTCTGAAAGATACGCAGTATTTT | CASSYAGRGLKDTQYF
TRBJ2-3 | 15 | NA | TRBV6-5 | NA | TGTGCCAGCAGTTCAAGCGGCTTGAGGGCAGATACGCAGTATTTT | CASSSSGLRADTQYF
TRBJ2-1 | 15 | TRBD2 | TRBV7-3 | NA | TGTGCCAGCAGCCCGACTAGCGGGGGGGCGGGGGAGCAGTTCTTC | CASSPTSGGAGEQFF
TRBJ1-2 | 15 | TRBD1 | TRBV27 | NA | TGTGCCAGCAGTGGAACAGGGGGTCGGAACTATGGCTACACCTTC | CASSGTGGRNYGYTF
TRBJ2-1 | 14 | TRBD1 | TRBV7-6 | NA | TGTGCCAGCAGCTTGACAGGGTCTTTCAATGAGCAGTTCTTC | CASSLTGSFNEQFF
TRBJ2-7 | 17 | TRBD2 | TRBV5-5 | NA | TGTGCCAGCAGTCTCTGGACTAGCGGGAGTGTGTCCTACGAGCAGTACTTC | CASSLWTSGSVSYEQYF
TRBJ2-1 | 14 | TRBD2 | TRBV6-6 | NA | TGTGCCAGCGAGCCTGATAGCGGGAGAAATGAGCAGTTCTTC | CASEPDSGRNEQFF
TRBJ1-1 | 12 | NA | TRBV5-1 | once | TGTGCCAGCAGCCCGGGAGGAACTGAAGCTTTCTTT | CASSPGGTEAFF
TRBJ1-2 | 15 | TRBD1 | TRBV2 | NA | TGTGCCAGCAGTGACCAGGGGGCGCTCTCTAGTGGCTACACCTTC | CASSDQGALSSGYTF
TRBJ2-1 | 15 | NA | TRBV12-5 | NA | TGTGCTAGTGGTTTGGAGGGGGGGAGGTACAATGAGCAGTTCTTC | CASGLEGGRYNEQFF
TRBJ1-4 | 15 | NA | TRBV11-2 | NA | TGTGCCAGCAGCTCCCCGGACAGAGCTAATGAAAAACTGTTTTTT | CASSSPDRANEKLFF
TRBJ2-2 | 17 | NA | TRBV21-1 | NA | TGTGCCAGCAGCACTTGGGGTAGCGGGGTAAACACCGGGGAGCTGTTTTTT | CASSTWGSGVNTGELFF
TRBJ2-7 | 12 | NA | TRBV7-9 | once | TGTGCCAGCAGCCCCACCATCGGCGAGCAGTACTTC | CASSPTIGEQYF
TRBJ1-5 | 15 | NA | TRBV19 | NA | TGTGCCAGTAGTCCCACAGGGTATAGCAATCAGCCCCAGCATTTT | CASSPTGYSNQPQHF
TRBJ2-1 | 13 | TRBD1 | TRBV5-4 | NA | TGTGCCAGCTCATCGGACAGGGCCAATGAGCAGTTCTTC | CASSSDRANEQFF
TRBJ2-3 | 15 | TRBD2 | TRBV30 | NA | TGTGCCTGGAGTGTAGGTAGCGGGATAGCAGATACGCAGTATTTT | CAWSVGSGIADTQYF
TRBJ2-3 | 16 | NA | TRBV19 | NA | TGTGCCAGTAGTATAGCGGGGGGCCTTAGCACAGATACGCAGTATTTT | CASSIAGGLSTDTQYF
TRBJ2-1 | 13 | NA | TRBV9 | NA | TGTGCCAGCAGCGTTAGAGGGATCAATGAGCAGTTCTTC | CASSVRGINEQFF
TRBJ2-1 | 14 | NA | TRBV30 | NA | TGTGCCTGGGAGGGTGCCTACTCCTACAATGAGCAGTTCTTC | CAWEGAYSYNEQFF
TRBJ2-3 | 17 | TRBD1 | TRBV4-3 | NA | TGCGCCAGCAGCCAGGTACTACCGGGACAGGGGACAGATACGCAGTATTTT | CASSQVLPGQGTDTQYF
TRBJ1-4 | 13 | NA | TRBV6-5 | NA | TGTGCCAGCAGTTACACCGCGAATGAAAAACTGTTTTTT | CASSYTANEKLFF
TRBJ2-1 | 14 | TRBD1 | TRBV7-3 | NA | TGTGCCAGCAGCCCGGGACAGGGGCACAATGAGCAGTTCTTC | CASSPGQGHNEQFF
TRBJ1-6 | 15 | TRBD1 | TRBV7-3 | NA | TGTGCCAGCAGCCGGGACAGGGAGGAGGACTCACCCCTCCACTTT | CASSRDREEDSPLHF
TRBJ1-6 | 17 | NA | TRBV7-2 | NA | TGTGCCAGCAGCTCTACAGGGCGGAGCTCCTATAATTCACCCCTCCACTTT | CASSSTGRSSYNSPLHF
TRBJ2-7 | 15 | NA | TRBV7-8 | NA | TGTGCCAGCAGCTTACGAGGGGGAGGGGCCTACGAGCAGTACTTC | CASSLRGGGAYEQYF
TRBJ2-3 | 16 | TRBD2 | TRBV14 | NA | TGTGCCAGCAGCCAAATAGCGGGCCTTAGCACAGATACGCAGTATTTT | CASSQIAGLSTDTQYF
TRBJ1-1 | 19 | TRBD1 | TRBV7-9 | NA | TGTGCCAGCAGCTTAGACTATTCGAGGACAGGGGGTATGAACACTGAAGCTTTCTTT | CASSLDYSRTGGMNTEAFF
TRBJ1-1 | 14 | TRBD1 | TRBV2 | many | TGTGCCAGCAGTGAAATAGGGGGCGCAGGTCCGGCTTTCTTT | CASSEIGGAGPAFF
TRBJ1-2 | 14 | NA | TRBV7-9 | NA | TGTTCCAGCAGCTTAGCGGGTTCAGGGAACGGCTACACCTTC | CSSSLAGSGNGYTF
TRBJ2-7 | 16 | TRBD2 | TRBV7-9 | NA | TGTTCCAGCAGCCCAACCCCCGGGAGGACCTCCTACGAGCAGTACTTC | CSSSPTPGRTSYEQYF
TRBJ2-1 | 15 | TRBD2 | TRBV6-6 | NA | TGTGCCAGCAGTGGAGGACTAGCGGATTACAATGAGCAGTTCTTC | CASSGGLADYNEQFF
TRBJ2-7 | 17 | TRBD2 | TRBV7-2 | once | TGTGCCAGCAGCTTAGCGCTTGGGGGGGTCTCTTCCTACGAGCAGTACTTC | CASSLALGGVSSYEQYF
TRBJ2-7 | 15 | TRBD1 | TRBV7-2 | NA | TGTGCCAGCAGCCCGTTAGGGACAGGGGGCTACGAGCAGTACTTC | CASSPLGTGGYEQYF
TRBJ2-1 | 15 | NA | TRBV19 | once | TGTGCCAGTAGGGCCGTAGGGGGAACCTACAATGAGCAGTTCTTC | CASRAVGGTYNEQFF
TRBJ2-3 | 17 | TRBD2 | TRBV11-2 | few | TGTGCCAGCACCCATCAGGGACTAGCGGGAGTGCGAGGAGCGCAGTATTTT | CASTHQGLAGVRGAQYF
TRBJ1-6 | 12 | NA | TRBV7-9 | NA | TGTGCCAGCAGAAGGGGAAATTCACCCCTCCACTTT | CASRRGNSPLHF
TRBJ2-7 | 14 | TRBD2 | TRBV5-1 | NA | TGCGCCAGCAGCCCGAGCGGGGGCCCTTTTGAGCAGTACTTC | CASSPSGGPFEQYF